Sequencing of this T cell receptor (beta chain) was carried out in a study of blood T cell repertoires in COVID-19. Profiling relied on immunoSEQ multiplex PCR, and the TCRdb table lists in-frame clones only, not all of them. Of 56,000 or so clones in the sample, approximately 92% were seen once. Trimming stripped 0 bases from V and 4 bases from J, with 4 bases between. The CDR3 runs to 13 residues. The germline gives CDR1 SGHNT, CDR2 YYREEE (reference sequence). Sequenced input: peripheral blood. V is TRBV5-4 and J is TRBJ2-2; no clear D. The origin of this receptor is an older woman with COVID-19, enrolled during active disease. In DNA, the CDR3 is TGTGCCAGCAGCTTGGGGCTCACCGGGGAGCTGTTTTTT. Its protein is CASSLGLTGELFF. The whole variable domain, filled in from reference TRBV5-4 and TRBJ2-2, reads ETGVTQSPTHLIKTRGQQVTLRCSSQSGHNTVSWYQQALGQGPQFIFQYYREEENGRGNFPPRFSGLQFPNYSSELNVNALELDDSALYLCASSLGLTGELFFGEGSRLTVL.